What follows are 9 T cell receptor beta chains derived from one specimen sequenced in a study of cytomegalovirus exposure and HLA in healthy donors. The PCR had 60 Vbeta and 13 Jbeta primers. Profiled with immunoSEQ multiplex PCR; TCRdb holds only in-frame clones, not every one. Here the sample spans 170,000 or so clones, 70% to 80% being singletons. The sample was PBMCs. These receptors were obtained from a woman between 40 and 50 years old in good health and CMV-seronegative.

The chain uses TRBV28 and TRBJ2-2; tentatively, D is TRBD1 (5 bases). From germline, CDR1 is MDHEN and CDR2 SYDVKM. The CDR3 covers 12 residues. CDR3 in amino acids: CASAGSTGELFF. The CDR3 DNA follows: TGTGCAAGCGCAGGGTCCACCGGGGAGCTGTTTTTT.

The chain recombines TRBV6-5 with TRBJ2-2; no firm D call. The CDR3 has 14 residues. The germline gives CDR1 MNHEY, CDR2 SVGAGI. V shed 2 bases and J shed 6 bases, with 10 bases lying between them. The CDR3 spells CASSYLSQAGELFF. DNA for the CDR3: TGTGCCAGCAGTTACCTTAGTCAAGCCGGGGAGCTGTTTTTT.

As DNA, the CDR3 is TGTGCCAGCACACCTTCGGAGGGGGAGCTGTTTTTT. Residues: CASTPSEGELFF. The chain recombines TRBV7-9 with TRBJ2-2, with D uncertain. The CDR3 spans 12 residues. Germline assignment: CDR1 SEHNR and CDR2 FQNEAQ (reference sequence). Deletions cut 7 bases from V and 8 bases from J, with 11 bases between.

This clone occurred many times. The V gene is TRBV7-9, the J gene TRBJ2-1; perhaps TRBD2 as D (6 bases). V was trimmed by 1 base and J by 5 bases, leaving 15 bases between them. Per germline, CDR1 SEHNR and CDR2 FQNEAQ (reference sequence). The CDR3 spans 16 residues. The CDR3 DNA reads TGTGCCAGCAGCTTAGAGCGGGTGGTAGGAAACAATGAGCAGTTCTTC. This translates into CASSLERVVGNNEQFF.

V gene TRBV6-1 combines with J gene TRBJ2-1, with 7 bases fitting TRBD1. V dropped 6 bases and J dropped 4; count of bases not matched to a gene: 6. The CDR3 has 14 residues. Germline V CDR1 and CDR2: MNHNS, SASEGT. The CDR3 region has the DNA TGTGCCAGCAGCCCGGGACAGACGTACAATGAGCAGTTCTTC. It yields the protein CASSPGQTYNEQFF.

The sample holds one count of this clone. This chain links TRBV7-9 with TRBJ1-6; D ambiguous. Trimming cost V 6 bases and J 2 bases, with 8 bases left between them. This CDR3 has 14 residues. Germline CDR1 reads SEHNR; CDR2 reads FQNEAQ (reference sequence). CDR3 region: CASRETAYNSPLHF. CDR3 sequence (DNA): TGTGCCAGCAGGGAGACGGCCTATAATTCACCCCTCCACTTT.

The chain uses TRBV28 and TRBJ1-1, with TRBD1 matching over 10 bases. CDR1 and CDR2 (germline): MDHEN, SYDVKM. J was trimmed by 3 bases and V by 5 bases; bases with no gene match: 3. The CDR3 consists of 14 residues. CDR3 bases: TGTGCCAGCAGTCTGGGACAGGGGTACACTGAAGCTTTCTTT. It translates to CASSLGQGYTEAFF.

The J gene is TRBJ1-2, the V gene TRBV19, with 8 bases identical to TRBD1. Germline values: CDR1 LNHDA, CDR2 SQIVND (reference sequence). The length of the CDR3 is 15 residues. J was trimmed by 3 bases and V by 3 bases; bases with no gene match: 6. The CDR3 protein is CASSMMDRADYGYTF. The CDR3 DNA reads as TGTGCCAGTAGTATGATGGACAGGGCTGACTATGGCTACACCTTC.

This rearrangement joins TRBV29-1 to TRBJ2-1; TRBD2 agrees at 12 bases. The CDR3 is made up of 14 amino acids. Looked up from germline, CDR1 is SQVTM and CDR2 is ANQGSEA. Germline trimming cut 5 bases from V and 2 bases from J; bases unmatched to any gene: 1. The CDR3 nucleotides are TGCAGCGTTCTAGCGGGAGGGACCTACAATGAGCAGTTCTTC. This codes for CSVLAGGTYNEQFF.